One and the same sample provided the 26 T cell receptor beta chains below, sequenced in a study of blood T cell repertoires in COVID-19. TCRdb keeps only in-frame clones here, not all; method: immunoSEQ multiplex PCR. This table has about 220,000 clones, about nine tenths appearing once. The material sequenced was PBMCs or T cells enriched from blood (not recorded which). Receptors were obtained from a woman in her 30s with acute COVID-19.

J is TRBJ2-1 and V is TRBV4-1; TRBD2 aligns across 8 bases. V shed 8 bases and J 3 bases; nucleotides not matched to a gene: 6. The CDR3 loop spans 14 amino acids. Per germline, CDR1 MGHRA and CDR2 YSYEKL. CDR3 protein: CASATAGGYNEQFF. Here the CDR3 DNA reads TGCGCCAGCGCGACGGCGGGGGGCTACAATGAGCAGTTCTTC.

The CDR3 nucleotides are TGTGCCAGCTCACCCTGGGCCAGGGGGAGAAGCACTGAAGCTTTCTTT. It encodes CASSPWARGRSTEAFF. The gene calls are TRBV18 and TRBJ1-1, with 7 bases matching TRBD1. Germline loops: CDR1 KGHSH, CDR2 LQKENI. The trim removed 3 bases at V and 4 bases at J, leaving 11 bases unmatched. The CDR3 contains 16 residues.

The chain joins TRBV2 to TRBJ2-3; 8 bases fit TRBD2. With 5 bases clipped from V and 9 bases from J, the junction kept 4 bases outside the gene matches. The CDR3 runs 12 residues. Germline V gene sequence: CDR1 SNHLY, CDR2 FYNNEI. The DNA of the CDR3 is TGTGCCAGCAGTTTAGCGGGGTTGACGCAGTATTTT. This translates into CASSLAGLTQYF.

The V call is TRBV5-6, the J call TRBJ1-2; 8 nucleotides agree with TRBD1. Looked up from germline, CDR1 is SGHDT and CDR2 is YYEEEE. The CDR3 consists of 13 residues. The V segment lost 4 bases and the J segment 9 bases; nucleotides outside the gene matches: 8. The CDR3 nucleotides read TGTGCCAGCAGCGGTGACAGGGGCATTCGCTACACCTTC. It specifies CASSGDRGIRYTF.

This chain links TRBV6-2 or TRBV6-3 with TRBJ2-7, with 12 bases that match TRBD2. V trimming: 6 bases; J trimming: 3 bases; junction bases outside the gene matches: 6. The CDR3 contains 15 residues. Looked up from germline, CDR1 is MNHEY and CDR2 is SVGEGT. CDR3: CASSLTSGGRYEQYF. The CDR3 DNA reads TGTGCCAGCAGCCTTACTAGCGGGGGGCGCTACGAGCAGTACTTC.

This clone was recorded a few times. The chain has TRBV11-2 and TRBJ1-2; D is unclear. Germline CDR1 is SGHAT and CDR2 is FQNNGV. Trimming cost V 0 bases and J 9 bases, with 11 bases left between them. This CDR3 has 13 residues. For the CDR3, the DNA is TGTGCCAGCAGCTTAGATCCCAGCGGCCGCTACACCTTC. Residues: CASSLDPSGRYTF.

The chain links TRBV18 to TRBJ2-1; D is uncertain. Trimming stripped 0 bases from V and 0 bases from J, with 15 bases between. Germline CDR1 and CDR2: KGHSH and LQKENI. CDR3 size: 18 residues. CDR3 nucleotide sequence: TGTGCCAGCTCACCACCGAGCAGGCGAGTTGTCTCCTACAATGAGCAGTTCTTC. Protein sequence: CASSPPSRRVVSYNEQFF.

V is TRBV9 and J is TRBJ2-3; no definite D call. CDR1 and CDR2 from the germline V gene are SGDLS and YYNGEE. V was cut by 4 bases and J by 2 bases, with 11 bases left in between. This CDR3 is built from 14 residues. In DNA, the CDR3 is TGTGCCAGCAGCCCGAGAACTAACACAGATACGCAGTATTTT. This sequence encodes CASSPRTNTDTQYF.

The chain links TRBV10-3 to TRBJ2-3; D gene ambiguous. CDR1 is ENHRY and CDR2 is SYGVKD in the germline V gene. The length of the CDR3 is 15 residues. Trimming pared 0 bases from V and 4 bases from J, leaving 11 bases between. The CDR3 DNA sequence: TGTGCCATCAGTGAGTCTAACGAGCGAGCAGATACGCAGTATTTT. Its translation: CAISESNERADTQYF.

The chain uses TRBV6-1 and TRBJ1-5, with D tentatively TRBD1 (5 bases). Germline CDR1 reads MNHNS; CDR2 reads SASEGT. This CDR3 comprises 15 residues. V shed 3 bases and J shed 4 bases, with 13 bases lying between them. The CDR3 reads CASSEQGGPNQPQHF. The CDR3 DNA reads TGTGCCAGCAGTGAGCAGGGCGGTCCAAATCAGCCCCAGCATTTT.

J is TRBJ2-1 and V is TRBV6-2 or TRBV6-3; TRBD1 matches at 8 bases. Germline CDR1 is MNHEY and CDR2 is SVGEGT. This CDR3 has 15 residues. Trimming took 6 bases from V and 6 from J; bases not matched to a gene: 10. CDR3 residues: CASSQGTGDPNEQFF. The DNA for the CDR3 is TGTGCCAGCAGCCAGGGGACAGGAGATCCCAATGAGCAGTTCTTC.

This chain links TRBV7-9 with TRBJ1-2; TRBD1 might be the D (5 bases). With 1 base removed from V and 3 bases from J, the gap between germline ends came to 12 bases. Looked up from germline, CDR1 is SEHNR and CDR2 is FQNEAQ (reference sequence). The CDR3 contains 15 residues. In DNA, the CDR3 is TGTGCCAGCAGCTTAGTGGCGGCCAGGGACTATGGCTACACCTTC. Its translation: CASSLVAARDYGYTF.

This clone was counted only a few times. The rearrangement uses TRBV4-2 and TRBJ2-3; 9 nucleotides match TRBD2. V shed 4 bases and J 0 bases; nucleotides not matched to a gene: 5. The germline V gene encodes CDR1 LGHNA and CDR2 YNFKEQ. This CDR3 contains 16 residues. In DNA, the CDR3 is TGTGCCAGCAGCCGACCCAGCGGGGGGAGCACAGATACGCAGTATTTT. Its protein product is CASSRPSGGSTDTQYF.

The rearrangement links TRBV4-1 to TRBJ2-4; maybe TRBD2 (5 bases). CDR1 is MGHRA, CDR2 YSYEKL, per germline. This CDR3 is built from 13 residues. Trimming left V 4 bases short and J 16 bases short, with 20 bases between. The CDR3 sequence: CASSLTHEGALYF. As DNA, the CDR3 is TGCGCCAGCAGCCTCACCCATGAGGGTGCTCTCTACTTC.

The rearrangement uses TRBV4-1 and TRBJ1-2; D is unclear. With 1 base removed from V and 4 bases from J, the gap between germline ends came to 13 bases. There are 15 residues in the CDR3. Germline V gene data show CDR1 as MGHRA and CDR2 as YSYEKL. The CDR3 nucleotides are TGCGCCAGCAGCCAAGTCGAGGCGGCAGCCTATGGCTACACCTTC. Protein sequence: CASSQVEAAAYGYTF.

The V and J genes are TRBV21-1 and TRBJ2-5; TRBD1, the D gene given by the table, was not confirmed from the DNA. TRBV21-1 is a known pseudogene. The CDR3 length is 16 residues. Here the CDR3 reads CASSNRQGENQETQYF. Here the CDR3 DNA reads TGTGCCAGCAGCAATCGACAGGGGGAGAACCAAGAGACCCAGTACTTC.

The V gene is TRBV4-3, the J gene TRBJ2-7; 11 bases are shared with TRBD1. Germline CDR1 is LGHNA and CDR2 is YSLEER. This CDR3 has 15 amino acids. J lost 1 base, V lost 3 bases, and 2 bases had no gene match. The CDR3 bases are TGCGCCAGCAGCCACGGGACAGGGGGGTCCTACGAGCAGTACTTC. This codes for CASSHGTGGSYEQYF.

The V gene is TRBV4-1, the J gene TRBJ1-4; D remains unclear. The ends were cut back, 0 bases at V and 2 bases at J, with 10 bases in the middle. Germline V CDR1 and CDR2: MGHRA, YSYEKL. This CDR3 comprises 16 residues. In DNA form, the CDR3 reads TGCGCCAGCAGCCAAGATGTGGGAGGGACTAATGAAAAACTGTTTTTT. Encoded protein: CASSQDVGGTNEKLFF.

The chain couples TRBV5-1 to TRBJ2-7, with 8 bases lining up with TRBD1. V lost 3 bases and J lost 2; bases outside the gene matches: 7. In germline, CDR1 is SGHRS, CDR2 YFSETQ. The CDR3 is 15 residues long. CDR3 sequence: CASSYGQGFTYEQYF. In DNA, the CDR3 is TGCGCCAGCAGCTACGGACAGGGTTTCACCTACGAGCAGTACTTC.

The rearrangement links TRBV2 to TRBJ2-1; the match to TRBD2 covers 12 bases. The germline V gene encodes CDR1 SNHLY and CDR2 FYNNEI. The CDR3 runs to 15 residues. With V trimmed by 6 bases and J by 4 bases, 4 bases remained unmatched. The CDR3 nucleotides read TGTGCCAGCAGCCGTACTAGCGGGAGGTACAATGAGCAGTTCTTC. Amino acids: CASSRTSGRYNEQFF.

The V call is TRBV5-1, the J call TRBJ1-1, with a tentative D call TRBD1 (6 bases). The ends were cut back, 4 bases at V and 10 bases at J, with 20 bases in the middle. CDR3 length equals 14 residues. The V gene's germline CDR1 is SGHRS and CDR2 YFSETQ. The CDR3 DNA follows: TGCGCCAGCAGCCTGATGGACCAGGGGCTTGGAGCTTTCTTT. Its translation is CASSLMDQGLGAFF. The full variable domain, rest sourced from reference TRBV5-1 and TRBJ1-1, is KAGVTQTPRYLIKTRGQQVTLSCSPISGHRSVSWYQQTPGQGLQFLFEYFSETQRNKGNFPGRFSGRQFSNSRSEMNVSTLELGDSALYLCASSLMDQGLGAFFGQGTRLTVV.

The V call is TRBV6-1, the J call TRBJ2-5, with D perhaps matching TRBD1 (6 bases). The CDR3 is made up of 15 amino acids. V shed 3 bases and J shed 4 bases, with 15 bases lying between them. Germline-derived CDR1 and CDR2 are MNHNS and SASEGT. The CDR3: CASSEAGTRGETQYF. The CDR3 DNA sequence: TGTGCCAGCAGTGAGGCCGGGACAAGGGGAGAGACCCAGTACTTC.

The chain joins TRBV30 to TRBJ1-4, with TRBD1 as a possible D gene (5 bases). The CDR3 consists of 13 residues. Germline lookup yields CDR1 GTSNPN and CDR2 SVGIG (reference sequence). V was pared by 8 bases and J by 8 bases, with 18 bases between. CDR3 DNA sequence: TGTGCCCTCTCGCCACAGGCCAGCGAAAAACTGTTTTTT. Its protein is CALSPQASEKLFF. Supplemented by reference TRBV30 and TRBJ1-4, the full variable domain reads SQTIHQWPATLVQPVGSPLSLECTVEGTSNPNLYWYRQAAGRGLQLLFYSVGIGQISSEVPQNLSASRPQDRQFILSSKKLLLSDSGFYLCALSPQASEKLFFGSGTQLSVL.

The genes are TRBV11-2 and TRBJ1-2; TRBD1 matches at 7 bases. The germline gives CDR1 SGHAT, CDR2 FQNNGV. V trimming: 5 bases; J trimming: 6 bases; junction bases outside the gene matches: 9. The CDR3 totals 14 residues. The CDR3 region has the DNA TGTGCCAGCAGCCCTGGAGAGGGGGCGAATGGCTACACCTTC. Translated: CASSPGEGANGYTF. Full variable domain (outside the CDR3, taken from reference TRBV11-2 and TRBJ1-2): EAGVAQSPRYKIIEKRQSVAFWCNPISGHATLYWYQQILGQGPKLLIQFQNNGVVDDSQLPKDRFSAERLKGVDSTLKIQPAKLEDSAVYLCASSPGEGANGYTFGSGTRLTVV.

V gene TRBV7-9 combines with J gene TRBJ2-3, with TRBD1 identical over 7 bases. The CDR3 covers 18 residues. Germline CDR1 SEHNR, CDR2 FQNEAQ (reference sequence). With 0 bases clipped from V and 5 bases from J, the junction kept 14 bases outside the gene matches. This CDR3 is CASSLAHPSWDRQDTQYF. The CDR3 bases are TGTGCCAGCAGCTTAGCGCATCCTAGCTGGGACAGACAAGATACGCAGTATTTT.

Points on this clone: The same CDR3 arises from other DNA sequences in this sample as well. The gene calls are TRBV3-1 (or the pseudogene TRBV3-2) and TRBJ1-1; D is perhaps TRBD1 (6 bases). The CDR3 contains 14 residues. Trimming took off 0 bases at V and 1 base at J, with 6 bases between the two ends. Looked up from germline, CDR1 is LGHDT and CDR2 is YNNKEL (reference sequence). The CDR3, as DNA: TGTGCCAGCAGCCAAGAAGGGGGGAACACTGAAGCTTTCTTT. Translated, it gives CASSQEGGNTEAFF.